The 15 T cell receptor beta chains listed next were all sequenced from one sample in a study of technical replicates of blood from a few donors. The repertoire was sequenced with immunoSEQ multiplex PCR; TCRdb's copy has only in-frame clones and lacks some. The data contain about 15,000 clones, 70% to 90% of them seen just once; the ten biggest clones take up around 12%. The sequenced sample consisted of PBMCs. The receptors were gathered from a human donor in good health.

The genes are TRBV30 and TRBJ1-3, with D tentatively TRBD1 (5 bases). Germline CDR1 GTSNPN, CDR2 SVGIG (reference sequence). This CDR3 is built from 14 residues. Trimming took 0 bases from V and 4 from J, leaving 10 bases between them. In DNA form, the CDR3 reads TGTGCCTGGAGTGTCCTTGGGGGGGGAAACACCATATATTTT. Protein product: CAWSVLGGGNTIYF.

The V call is TRBV7-8, the J call TRBJ2-7; TRBD1 might be the D (6 bases). The germline V gene has CDR1 SGHVS and CDR2 FQNEAQ. This CDR3 is built from 14 residues. V was pared by 5 bases and J by 5 bases, with 16 bases between. In DNA, the CDR3 is TGTGCCAGCAGCCAACCTCAGGGGTTTGACGAGCAGTACTTC. Translated: CASSQPQGFDEQYF.

This clone occurred a few times. The genes are TRBV28 and TRBJ2-2, with 8 positions matching TRBD2. V lost 2 bases and J lost 7; bases outside the gene matches: 3. Germline V gene lookup returns CDR1 MDHEN and CDR2 SYDVKM. The CDR3 consists of 14 residues. This CDR3 is CASSLALAVGELFF. CDR3 in DNA: TGTGCCAGCAGTTTAGCACTAGCGGTCGGGGAGCTGTTTTTT.

This clone showed up just once. V is TRBV7-9 and J is TRBJ2-5; TRBD2 matches 8 bases. The germline V gene encodes CDR1 SEHNR and CDR2 FQNEAQ (reference sequence). The CDR3 contains 15 residues. J lost 4 bases, V lost 5 bases, and 9 bases had no gene match. CDR3 bases: TGTGCCAGCAGCCCAAAGCGCGGGGGGCTAGAGACCCAGTACTTC. Residues: CASSPKRGGLETQYF.

The V gene is TRBV29-1, the J gene TRBJ1-1, with 8 bases aligning to TRBD1. The CDR3 runs 13 residues. Trimming took 4 bases from V and 6 from J; bases not matched to a gene: 7. From germline, CDR1 is SQVTM and CDR2 ANQGSEA. CDR3 nucleotide sequence: TGCAGCGTTGGAGGACAGGGAGGTGCTGAAGCTTTCTTT. Protein product: CSVGGQGGAEAFF.

The J gene is TRBJ2-7, the V gene TRBV10-3; 7 bases are a match to TRBD1. V was clipped by 5 bases and J by 2 bases; unmatched bases: 9. The CDR3 extends over 15 amino acids. The V gene's germline CDR1 is ENHRY and CDR2 SYGVKD. The CDR3 loop reads CAISPGQERAYEQYF. CDR3 DNA: TGTGCCATCAGTCCCGGACAGGAAAGGGCCTACGAGCAGTACTTC.

The chain links TRBV27 to TRBJ1-3; D unclear. Between the trimmed V and J ends, which lost 1 base and 0 bases, there was a span of 7 bases. The germline gives CDR1 MNHEY, CDR2 SMNVEV (reference sequence). CDR3 length: 15 amino acids. The CDR3 DNA sequence: TGTGCCAGCAGTTTATACGCGCCCTCTGGAAACACCATATATTTT. It yields the protein CASSLYAPSGNTIYF.

This clone was picked up one time. V gene TRBV30 combines with J gene TRBJ2-3, with unresolved D. The CDR3 runs to 13 residues. CDR1 is GTSNPN, CDR2 SVGIG, per germline (reference sequence). Trimming stripped 2 bases from V and 0 bases from J, with 6 bases between. CDR3 nucleotides: TGTGCCTGGAGTTTTGCGAGCACAGATACGCAGTATTTT. It codes for CAWSFASTDTQYF.

V gene TRBV7-8 combines with J gene TRBJ2-3, with a weak D call TRBD1 (5 bases). Per germline, CDR1 SGHVS and CDR2 FQNEAQ. The CDR3 loop spans 15 amino acids. The V end was cut by 0 bases, the J end by 4 bases, with 11 bases between. Here the CDR3 DNA reads TGTGCCAGCAGCTTAGCAGGACACCTCGCAGATACGCAGTATTTT. Translation gives CASSLAGHLADTQYF.

The chain recombines TRBV6-6 with TRBJ2-7, with D perhaps TRBD2 (5 bases). Germline CDR1 reads MNHNY; CDR2 reads SVGAGI (reference sequence). The V and J ends lost 5 bases and 4 bases respectively, with 9 bases between them. The CDR3 totals 12 residues. The CDR3 loop reads CASSRDIYEQYF. The CDR3 region has the DNA TGTGCCAGCAGTCGGGATATTTACGAGCAGTACTTC.

This clone was counted a few times. The J gene is TRBJ2-5, the V gene TRBV5-4, with TRBD2 as a possible D gene (5 bases). V was pared by 0 bases and J by 1 base, with 13 bases between. Looked up from germline, CDR1 is SGHNT and CDR2 is YYREEE (reference sequence). This CDR3 region has 16 residues. The CDR3 DNA is TGTGCCAGCAGCTTGGGGCGGGTCGGGTCCCAAGAGACCCAGTACTTC. The encoded protein is CASSLGRVGSQETQYF.

This rearrangement joins TRBV29-1 to TRBJ1-1; D unclear. Trimming shortened V by 4 bases and J by 11 bases, and 8 bases separated the two germline ends. The CDR3 is made up of 9 amino acids. Germline CDR1 and CDR2: SQVTM and ANQGSEA. CDR3 sequence: CSVAPRAFF. The CDR3 DNA reads TGCAGCGTTGCCCCCCGGGCTTTCTTT.

V usage is TRBV6-4 and J usage is TRBJ2-3; TRBD2 aligns across 11 bases. The CDR3 spans 16 residues. The J segment lost 2 bases and the V segment lost 0 bases, leaving 1 base of the junction unmatched. CDR1 and CDR2 (germline): MRHNA, SNTAGT. CDR3 amino acids: CASSDSSGRATDTQYF. The CDR3 nucleotides read TGTGCCAGCAGTGACTCTAGCGGGAGGGCCACAGATACGCAGTATTTT.

J is TRBJ1-4 and V is TRBV5-4, with 7 bases that match TRBD1. Germline CDR1 reads SGHNT; CDR2 reads YYREEE (reference sequence). The CDR3 consists of 14 residues. After removal of 4 bases from V and 3 bases from J, the junction contained 3 bases not matched to a gene. CDR3 loop: CASSGGTANEKLFF. CDR3 nucleotides: TGTGCCAGCAGCGGCGGGACAGCTAATGAAAAACTGTTTTTT.

V usage is TRBV28 and J usage is TRBJ1-2, with a possible D match to TRBD1 (5 bases). This CDR3 region has 14 residues. From germline, CDR1 is MDHEN and CDR2 SYDVKM. Trimming left V 7 bases short and J 6 bases short, with 18 bases between. The CDR3 DNA is TGTGCCAGCACTCCGGGGGGGGTGCGAGATGGCTACACCTTC. It yields the protein CASTPGGVRDGYTF.